The source of this T cell receptor beta chain is a study of cytomegalovirus exposure and HLA in healthy donors. PCR primers comprised 60 Vbeta and 13 Jbeta primers. Profiling relied on immunoSEQ multiplex PCR, and the TCRdb table lists in-frame clones only, not all of them. The sample lists over 130,000 clones, approximately 80% occurring once. Study-wide points: Earlier findings revealed that most TCR beta V segments proved productive either about 87% or about 30% of the time. Confirmation was obtained in vitro that a few CMV-associated chains are specific for CMV antigens.

About this clone: The antigen remains undetermined.

The V and J ends lost 3 bases and 8 bases respectively, with 10 bases between them. The CDR3 has 12 amino acids. CDR1 and CDR2 (germline): SGHRS, YFSETQ. Sequencing was carried out using PBMCs. This TCR came from a woman between 35 and 50 years old in good health and CMV-seropositive. The J gene is TRBJ2-3, the V gene TRBV5-1; D perhaps matches TRBD1 (6 bases). The CDR3 protein is CASSSTGSTQYF. DNA of the CDR3: TGCGCCAGCAGCTCCACAGGGAGTACGCAGTATTTT. The whole variable domain, remainder taken from reference TRBV5-1 and TRBJ2-3, is KAGVTQTPRYLIKTRGQQVTLSCSPISGHRSVSWYQQTPGQGLQFLFEYFSETQRNKGNFPGRFSGRQFSNSRSEMNVSTLELGDSALYLCASSSTGSTQYFGPGTRLTVL.